This TCR beta chain came from a study of CD4 T cells in relation to SARS-CoV-2 and coronaviruses (TCRdb year 2021). Concerning the study at large: In the ViraFEST assay, PBMCs were grown with antigen for approximately 11 days, and TCR beta CDR3s were then sequenced to identify antigen-specific clonal expansions. An HIV-1 Nef peptide pool or a culture without peptide was used as the negative reference condition. Patient-derived lymphoblastoid cell lines were used to map the HLA restriction of shared crossreactive spike epitopes. The study assessed, at the TCR clonotype level, memory CD4+ T cell crossreactivity between SARS-CoV-2 and common cold coronavirus spike proteins. Samples from three pre-COVID donors and the naive versus memory experiments were sequenced with the Adaptive Biotechnologies TCR-sequencing kit; other data were Illumina-based. A different, Illumina-based TCR-beta assay was used to sequence expansion assays from other donors in the study.

Note on this clone: Its specific antigen is unknown. Base-call qualities are not available, and no considerably larger clone is one nucleotide away.

As encoded in the germline V gene, CDR1 is SGHNT while CDR2 is YENEEA. CDR3 length: 15 amino acids, cysteine to phenylalanine. Just CDR3 DNA is preserved here, 45 bases in frame from base 1. V has 0 bases trimmed and J has 6 bases trimmed; junction bases matching no gene number 4. Library preparation employed the immunoSEQ multiplex PCR assay. The published analysis was carried out like this. During preprocessing, nonproductive sequences were removed, along with CDR3s that did not begin with C, did not end with F or W, or were shorter than 7 amino acids. The MANAFEST web app was used to call antigen-specific clonotypes on the basis of expansion compared with the reference and with other culture wells. A clone was considered positive if significant expansion relative to the reference culture was observed in 2 of 3 replicate wells at an FDR below 0.05. For a clone to be considered positive, significant expansion relative to all other tandem wells and an odds ratio above 5 were also required. After three terminal residues were trimmed from each end, CDR3 homology was quantified as pairwise Levenshtein distance using the stringdist R package. The immuneACCESS repertoire file appears here via TCRdb, limited to in-frame rearrangements. These files lack a portion of the clones; in checked studies, under half of the deficit traces to unresolved V genes, and the cause of the others is not known. V, J and clone size are those of that table, while D and trimming were read from the DNA. For this sample the table gives 16,000 or so clones, of which around 77% were detected only once. The top ten clonotypes cover around 9.1% of the sample.

The research as a whole found: In about two thirds of donors, memory CD4+ clonotypes turned up that crossrecognized SARS-CoV-2 and at least one common cold coronavirus spike. The study was constrained by small numbers of patients and of tested TCRs. Because no donor provided both pre-pandemic and post-infection samples, tracing the source of pre-existing responses was limited. Crossreactivity analysis centred on spike protein, so crossreactivity against other viral proteins was not assessed. Crossreactive clones showed significantly weaker SARS-CoV-2-driven expansion than monoreactive clones, consistent with antigenic imprinting.

CD4+ T cells from unexposed donors were collected before the COVID-19 pandemic (2011-2018). After around 11 days of culture, CD4+ T cells were isolated with the EasySep CD4+ T cell isolation kit. Unexposed donor CD4+ T cells were tested for reactivity to SARS-CoV-2 S and N and four common cold coronavirus spike pools, as cell number allowed. Each well received millions of PBMCs, cultured in IMDM supplemented with about 4.5% human AB serum and around 9 IU/ml IL-2. Half of the culture medium was replaced with fresh IL-2-containing medium on days 3 and 7. Each peptide culture condition was generally run in triplicate replicate wells. The leukapheresis product for the unexposed donors was obtained through commercial purchase. Ficoll-Paque PLUS gradient centrifugation was used to isolate PBMCs from leukapheresis product or whole blood. The PBMCs went either fresh into the expansion assay or into cryopreservation at -140 degrees C. The QIAamp Micro DNA Kit was used to extract genomic DNA from the CD4+ T cells.

Sequenced sample: CD4+ T cells from PBMCs, cultured in vitro. This sequence originates from a human donor in good health. Recombination linked TRBV11-3 to TRBJ2-7; 11 bases in between match TRBD1. The CDR3 reads CASSLEDRGQVEQYF. The sequence in DNA is TGTGCCAGCAGCTTAGAGGACAGGGGGCAAGTCGAGCAGTACTTC.